A selection of T cell receptor beta chains follows, all from one sample in a study of metastatic and nonmetastatic thyroid tumors. Via MiXCR, TCRdb re-called the PCR reads. The sample holds 15,000 to 20,000 clones, about 26% seen once. Sequencing was performed on adjacent normal tissue. These receptors all come from a female donor with papillary thyroid cancer or a benign thyroid nodule (not recorded which). Some clones in this sample may be carry-over from other donors' samples. The CDR3 runs from the conserved cysteine through the conserved F or W. The D gene is left open where the match is weak. Clone size is given for some rows only: seen once, a few or many times, or a class if the clone is expanded.

j_call d_call clone_size v_call cdr3_aa cdr3_nt
TRBJ1-1 . few TRBV27 CASSLTGLMNTEAFF TGTGCCAGCAGTTTAACAGGTCTAATGAACACTGAAGCTTTCTTT
TRBJ1-1 . . TRBV15 CATSRDLGGTEAFF TGTGCCACCAGCAGAGATTTGGGAGGAACTGAAGCTTTCTTT
TRBJ1-2 . few TRBV6-4 CASGPGPNYGYTF TGTGCCAGTGGGCCCGGGCCAAACTATGGCTACACCTTC
TRBJ1-2 . few TRBV6-5 CASSYRSGIGGYTF TGTGCCAGCAGTTACAGGTCTGGGATAGGGGGCTACACCTTC
TRBJ2-7 TRBD1 few TRBV27 CASSSRDRGIEQYF TGTGCCAGCTCAAGTCGGGACAGGGGAATCGAGCAGTACTTC
TRBJ1-1 . . TRBV12-3/TRBV12-4 CASSSQGSSTEAFF TGTGCCAGCAGTTCACAGGGAAGTAGCACTGAAGCTTTCTTT
TRBJ1-2 TRBD1 few TRBV24-1 CATSDSMDRGSGYTF TGTGCCACCAGTGATTCAATGGACAGGGGAAGTGGCTACACCTTC
TRBJ2-3 TRBD2 . TRBV9 CASSVEGSGSSTDTQYF TGTGCCAGCAGCGTAGAGGGTAGCGGGAGTAGCACAGATACGCAGTATTTT
TRBJ2-7 . . TRBV6-1 CASSERGAFPWEQYF TGTGCCAGCAGTGAACGTGGAGCTTTCCCTTGGGAGCAGTACTTC
TRBJ2-5 . . TRBV5-6 CASSLRGRDPQETQYF TGTGCCAGCAGCTTGAGGGGGCGGGACCCCCAAGAGACCCAGTACTTC
TRBJ2-3 TRBD2 . TRBV24-1 CATSDPGTSGSTDTQYF TGTGCCACCAGTGACCCCGGGACTAGCGGGAGCACAGATACGCAGTATTTT
TRBJ1-2 . . TRBV5-1 CASSPTGANYGYTF TGCGCCAGCAGCCCAACGGGAGCTAACTATGGCTACACCTTC
TRBJ1-3 . few TRBV19 CASSIFAGGGNTIYF TGTGCCAGTAGTATATTCGCGGGAGGAGGAAACACCATATATTTT
TRBJ1-1 . many TRBV6-1 CASSSASREAFF TGTGCCAGCAGTTCGGCCAGCAGGGAAGCTTTCTTT
TRBJ2-3 . many TRBV5-4 CASSLGQDTDTQYF TGTGCCAGCAGCTTGGGACAAGACACAGATACGCAGTATTTT
TRBJ1-4 . medium-sized TRBV7-2 CASSSSTTSATNEKLFF TGTGCCAGCAGCTCTAGCACGACAAGTGCAACTAATGAAAAACTGTTTTTT
TRBJ2-1 . . TRBV20-1 CSALRSGDNEQFF TGCAGTGCCCTCCGTAGTGGGGACAATGAGCAGTTCTTC
TRBJ1-5 . . TRBV20-1 CSAPQAGGGNQPQHF TGCAGTGCTCCTCAGGCAGGCGGGGGCAATCAGCCCCAGCATTTT
TRBJ2-7 . few TRBV15 CATSRQGLGEQYF TGTGCCACCAGCAGGCAGGGTTTGGGCGAGCAGTACTTC
TRBJ1-3 . . TRBV11-2 CASSLDRPFRNTIYF TGTGCCAGCAGCTTAGATCGTCCCTTCAGGAACACCATATATTTT
TRBJ1-2 . . TRBV7-2 CASSSQGYGYTF TGTGCCAGCAGCTCGCAGGGCTATGGCTACACCTTC
TRBJ2-7 . once TRBV20-1 CSARQYEQYF TGCAGTGCTAGACAATACGAGCAGTACTTC
TRBJ2-1 . . TRBV5-5 CASSLSQGTYNEQFF TGTGCCAGCAGCTTAAGCCAGGGAACTTACAATGAGCAGTTCTTC
TRBJ1-2 TRBD1 . TRBV5-1 CASSLDGTDIVGGYTF TGCGCCAGCAGCTTGGATGGGACAGACATTGTCGGGGGCTACACCTTC
TRBJ2-1 TRBD2 few TRBV7-8 CASSLAFRLAGGPNEQFF TGTGCCAGCAGCTTAGCCTTTAGACTAGCGGGAGGGCCCAATGAGCAGTTCTTC
TRBJ2-7 TRBD2 . TRBV20-1 CSAPLAASYEQYF TGCAGTGCCCCCCTAGCGGCTTCCTACGAGCAGTACTTC
TRBJ2-1 TRBD2 few TRBV20-1 CSAHGASGNYNEQFF TGCAGTGCCCATGGGGCTAGCGGAAACTACAATGAGCAGTTCTTC
TRBJ2-7 . many TRBV12-3/TRBV12-4 CASSWGSEAYEQYF TGTGCCAGCAGTTGGGGTAGCGAAGCTTACGAGCAGTACTTC
TRBJ2-7 TRBD2 . TRBV30 CAWSSSGSYEQYF TGTGCCTGGAGTTCAAGCGGGAGTTACGAGCAGTACTTC
TRBJ1-1 . . TRBV7-7 CASSLGQNTEAFF TGTGCCAGCAGCTTGGGACAGAACACTGAAGCTTTCTTT
TRBJ2-7 . . TRBV7-6 CASSLVPLGQRVGDEQYF TGTGCCAGCAGCTTAGTTCCCCTGGGCCAGCGGGTAGGAGACGAGCAGTACTTC
TRBJ2-2 TRBD1 once TRBV19 CASSARTGDITGELFF TGTGCCAGTAGTGCCCGGACAGGGGACATCACCGGGGAGCTGTTTTTT
TRBJ2-3 . few TRBV12-3/TRBV12-4 CASSLGDTQYF TGTGCCAGCAGTTTGGGGGATACGCAGTATTTT
TRBJ1-1 TRBD1 . TRBV2 CATRYRGGTEAFF TGTGCCACGCGTTACAGGGGCGGCACTGAAGCTTTCTTT
TRBJ1-3 TRBD1 few TRBV5-1 CASSLFGQGGNTIYF TGCGCCAGCAGCTTATTTGGACAGGGTGGAAACACCATATATTTT
TRBJ2-1 . few TRBV12-3/TRBV12-4 CASSRLAYNEQFF TGTGCCAGCAGTCGCCTAGCGTACAATGAGCAGTTCTTC
TRBJ2-1 TRBD2 . TRBV11-2 CASRSAGGPDNEQFF TGTGCCAGCAGGTCAGCGGGAGGGCCGGACAATGAGCAGTTCTTC
TRBJ2-3 . . TRBV9 CASSVRGASTDTQYF TGTGCCAGCAGCGTACGGGGGGCTAGCACAGATACGCAGTATTTT
TRBJ2-7 . . TRBV20-1 CSARAPTETYEQYF TGCAGTGCTAGAGCCCCGACAGAAACCTACGAGCAGTACTTC
TRBJ2-7 . . TRBV5-4 CASSSEGRRYEQYF TGTGCCAGCAGCTCAGAGGGACGACGCTACGAGCAGTACTTC
TRBJ2-7 TRBD1 few TRBV12-3/TRBV12-4 CASSLRDRGYEQYF TGTGCCAGCAGTTTAAGGGACAGGGGCTACGAGCAGTACTTC
TRBJ2-5 . many TRBV9 CASSVDQVAQETQYF TGTGCCAGCAGCGTAGATCAGGTAGCCCAAGAGACCCAGTACTTC
TRBJ2-5 . few TRBV5-1 CASSTGETQYF TGCGCCAGCAGCACGGGAGAGACCCAGTACTTC
TRBJ1-1 . . TRBV19 CASSKKGAENTEAFF TGTGCCAGTAGTAAGAAAGGGGCGGAGAACACTGAAGCTTTCTTT
TRBJ2-4 . . TRBV3-1 CASSQGLTHIQYF TGTGCCAGCAGCCAAGGGCTCACTCACATTCAGTACTTC
TRBJ2-7 . . TRBV4-1 CASSQGQQGYEQYF TGCGCCAGCAGCCAAGGCCAACAGGGCTACGAGCAGTACTTC
TRBJ2-1 . few TRBV6-6 CASSYHDRGSYNEQFF TGTGCCAGCAGTTACCATGACAGAGGCTCCTACAATGAGCAGTTCTTC
TRBJ1-2 . few TRBV30 CAWKEAGSHGYTF TGTGCCTGGAAGGAAGCGGGGAGCCATGGCTACACCTTC
TRBJ1-3 . few TRBV9 CASSVGGANSGNTIYF TGTGCCAGCAGCGTAGGAGGGGCGAACTCTGGAAACACCATATATTTT